This entry lists 5 T cell receptor beta chains sequenced from one sample in a study of circulating and synovial CD4+ cells in juvenile arthritis. Sequenced by immunoSEQ multiplex PCR; TCRdb stores in-frame clones only, minus some. The table includes some 35,000 clones, 85% to 95% detected once. The sequencing input was CD4+ T cells from blood. The receptors derive from a human donor with juvenile idiopathic arthritis.

The chain couples TRBV10-3 to TRBJ1-2; TRBD1 agrees at 8 bases. V was clipped by 7 bases and J by 2 bases; unmatched bases: 3. The CDR3 loop spans 13 amino acids. CDR1 is ENHRY, CDR2 SYGVKD, per germline. CDR3 coding DNA: TGTGCCATCAAAGGACAGGGCAACTATGGCTACACCTTC. This encodes CAIKGQGNYGYTF.

V is TRBV18 and J is TRBJ2-2, with 9 bases aligning to TRBD2. V lost 6 bases, J lost 5 bases, and 10 bases stayed unmatched. Germline assignment: CDR1 KGHSH and CDR2 LQKENI. The CDR3 has 16 residues. In nucleotides, the CDR3 is TGTGCCAGCTCCCCCTATAGCGGGGGCAGAACCGGGGAGCTGTTTTTT. This sequence encodes CASSPYSGGRTGELFF.

This clone occurred a few times. The chain combines TRBV18 with TRBJ1-3; tentative D call: TRBD1 (6 bases). The V gene lost 2 bases and the J gene lost 4 bases, with 15 bases spanning the gap. The CDR3 is made up of 16 amino acids. Germline V gene data show CDR1 as KGHSH and CDR2 as LQKENI. The CDR3 DNA sequence: TGTGCCAGCTCACCAAGCGGCAGGGGTATCGGAAACACCATATATTTT. This codes for CASSPSGRGIGNTIYF.

The chain couples TRBV5-1 to TRBJ1-3; D unresolved. The V and J ends lost 0 bases and 1 base respectively, with 14 bases between them. Germline V gene data show CDR1 as SGHRS and CDR2 as YFSETQ. The length of the CDR3 is 17 residues. CDR3 residues: CASSLDGGQGSGNTIYF. The CDR3 DNA is TGCGCCAGCAGCTTGGATGGAGGGCAAGGATCTGGAAACACCATATATTTT.

This chain joins TRBV7-9 and TRBJ2-1, with no clear D. Per the germline V gene, CDR1 is SEHNR and CDR2 is FQNEAQ (reference sequence). CDR3 size: 16 residues. Trimming removed 1 base at V and 8 bases at J, with 18 bases between. CDR3 sequence: CASSLVKATASYEQFF. CDR3 nucleotide sequence: TGTGCCAGCAGCTTAGTAAAGGCCACAGCCTCCTATGAGCAGTTCTTC.